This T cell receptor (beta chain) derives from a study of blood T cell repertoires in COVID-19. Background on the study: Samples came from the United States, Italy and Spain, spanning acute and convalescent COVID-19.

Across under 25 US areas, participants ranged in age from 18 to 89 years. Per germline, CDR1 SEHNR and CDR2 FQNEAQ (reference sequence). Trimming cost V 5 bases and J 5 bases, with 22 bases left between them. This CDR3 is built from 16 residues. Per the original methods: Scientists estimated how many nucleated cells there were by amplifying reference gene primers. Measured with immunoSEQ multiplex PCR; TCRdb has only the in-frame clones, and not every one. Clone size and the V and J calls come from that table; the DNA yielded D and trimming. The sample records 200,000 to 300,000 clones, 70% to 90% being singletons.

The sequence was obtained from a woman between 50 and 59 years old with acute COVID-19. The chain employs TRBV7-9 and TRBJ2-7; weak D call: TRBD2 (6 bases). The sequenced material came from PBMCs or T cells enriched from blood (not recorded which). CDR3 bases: TGTGCCAGCAGCCCATTTGCGCGGGACTCCACGGACGAGCAGTACTTC. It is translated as CASSPFARDSTDEQYF.